The sample holds many counts of the clone carrying this T cell receptor (beta chain). Its cognate antigen is unknown. The length of the CDR3 is 16 residues. The V and J ends lost 5 bases and 5 bases respectively, with 18 bases between them. The germline V gene has CDR1 MNHNS and CDR2 SASEGT. The source material, RNA transcripts, was used to amplify TCR beta CDR3 regions. TCR CDR3 regions were first amplified by RT-PCR with HTBI primers. TCRdb passed the multiplex PCR reads through MiXCR, listing each CDR3 protein once. The data show about 290,000 distinct CDR3 sequences, approximately 15% seen once. This sample is part of a study of T cells in Graves' hyperthyroidism and ophthalmopathy. Study-wide background: Blood was drawn when the patient was first diagnosed and still untreated.

General study findings and limits: The model anticipated ophthalmopathy a median approximately 6.6 months pre-onset.

This TCR derives from a man under 40 with Graves' hyperthyroidism. This rearrangement joins TRBV6-1 to TRBJ2-2; D perhaps matches TRBD2 (5 bases). Sequencing used blood. The CDR3: CASSFLDVPGTGELFF. In nucleotides, the CDR3 is TGTGCCAGCAGTTTCCTGGACGTACCGGGGACCGGGGAGCTGTTTTTT.